Given below is one T cell receptor beta chain in context. What it recognizes is unknown. The junction does not match germline at one end; this may be a read error. This sample was taken from a study of CD8+CD57+ T cells in acquired aplastic anemia. Study in general: The mean DNA yield obtained from sorted CD4+ and CD8+ cells came to approximately 3.2 ug. Study-wide results and limits: Between patients and controls, approximately 29 CD8+ CDR3 sequences were found in common. Patients did not significantly differ from controls in CD8+ Simpson's diversity.

The CDR3 runs 12 residues. Germline loops: CDR1 SEHNR, CDR2 FQNEAQ (reference sequence). The TCR beta profiling, which covered VDJ combination and CDR3 sequence, was carried out using genomic DNA as the template. Using its own MiXCR run on the reads, TCRdb lists one record per CDR3 protein. The sample yields 250,000 to 350,000 distinct CDR3 sequences, 55% to 65% seen once. The clonotype comes from a human donor with severe aplastic anemia or a healthy control (not recorded which). The V and J genes are TRBV7-9 and TRBJ2-7; D is tentatively TRBD1 or TRBD2 (5 bases each). The sample taken for sequencing was sorted CD4+, CD8+, or CD8+CD57+ T cells (not recorded which) from PBMCs. CDR3 sequence: CASSLGEPEQYF. CDR3 nucleotide sequence: TGTGCCAGCAGCCTAGGGGAGCCCGAGCAGTACTTT.